These 21 T cell receptor beta chains originate from one sample sequenced in a study of blood T cell repertoires in COVID-19. Some clones are missing from TCRdb's copy, which holds only in-frame ones; the method was immunoSEQ multiplex PCR. The sample records about 160,000 clones, roughly 93% being singletons. The sample taken for sequencing was peripheral blood. These receptors originate from a woman in her forties or fifties with acute or convalescent COVID-19.

This chain links TRBV7-9 with TRBJ2-6, with D possibly being TRBD2 (6 bases). Germline V gives CDR1 SEHNR, CDR2 FQNEAQ (reference sequence). V lost 0 bases to trimming and J lost 0 bases, with 12 bases between them. The CDR3 runs 18 residues. The CDR3 loop is CASSLAGTLRSGANVLTF. CDR3 nucleotide sequence: TGTGCCAGCAGCTTAGCTGGGACTCTTCGCTCTGGGGCCAACGTCCTGACTTTC.

The CDR3: CASSPKNTGLRNEQFF. For the CDR3, the DNA is TGTGCCAGCAGTCCTAAAAACACGGGGTTGAGGAATGAGCAGTTCTTC. V is TRBV3-1 (or the pseudogene TRBV3-2) and J is TRBJ2-1; TRBD2 is a possible D gene (5 bases). The CDR3 extends over 16 amino acids. The germline V gene encodes CDR1 LGHDT and CDR2 YNNKEL (reference sequence). Trimming took 6 bases from V and 7 from J, leaving 22 bases between them.

The chain links TRBV14 to TRBJ2-7; a possible D gene is TRBD2 (6 bases). The V and J ends lost 2 bases and 9 bases respectively, with 14 bases between them. The CDR3 is 13 residues long. Germline CDR1 SGHDN, CDR2 FVKESK. The CDR3 spells CASSQYSGGRQYF. The CDR3 DNA follows: TGTGCCAGCAGCCAATACAGCGGAGGGCGGCAGTACTTC.

This clone was counted once. This chain connects TRBV5-1 to TRBJ1-1; 7 bases match TRBD1. Trimming removed 4 bases from V and 5 bases from J; junction bases left unmatched: 11. The V gene's germline CDR1 is SGHRS and CDR2 YFSETQ. There are 15 residues in the CDR3. The DNA of the CDR3 is TGCGCCAGCAGCCTGAAGGCAGGGGGAAGTACTGAAGCTTTCTTT. It specifies CASSLKAGGSTEAFF.

The chain carries TRBV11-2 and TRBJ1-2; maybe TRBD1 (5 bases). The CDR3 sequence is 17 residues long. V was shortened by 1 base and J by 7 bases, with 22 bases between the two germline ends. Germline CDR1 and CDR2: SGHAT and FQNNGV. CDR3 sequence reads: CASSLGGVGAVGRGYTF. CDR3 nucleotide sequence: TGTGCCAGCAGCTTAGGTGGTGTAGGGGCTGTTGGCCGTGGCTACACCTTC.

V gene TRBV15 combines with J gene TRBJ1-2; D is ambiguous. The CDR3 has 12 amino acids. V was pared by 4 bases and J by 9 bases, with 12 bases between. CDR1 is LNHNV and CDR2 is YYDKDF in the germline V gene (reference sequence). The CDR3 DNA sequence: TGTGCCACCAGCACAGTTGTAAATCGCTACACCTTC. Translation: CATSTVVNRYTF. The entire variable domain, with the rest obtained from reference TRBV15 and TRBJ1-2, is as follows: DAMVIQNPRYQVTQFGKPVTLSCSQTLNHNVMYWYQQKSSQAPKLLFHYYDKDFNNEADTPDNFQSRRPNTSFCFLDIRSPGLGDTAMYLCATSTVVNRYTFGSGTRLTVV.

The chain couples TRBV7-9 to TRBJ1-4; D is ambiguous. Trimming left V 1 base short and J 8 bases short, with 14 bases between. The CDR3 is 15 residues long. Germline V gene lookup returns CDR1 SEHNR and CDR2 FQNEAQ (reference sequence). The CDR3 sequence is CASSLERTKEEKLFF. CDR3 nucleotide sequence: TGTGCCAGCAGCTTAGAGCGAACTAAGGAAGAAAAACTGTTTTTT.

This chain joins TRBV9 and TRBJ2-7, with TRBD1 as a possible D gene (5 bases). CDR1 is SGDLS and CDR2 is YYNGEE in the germline V gene. Trimming pared 0 bases from V and 4 bases from J, leaving 5 bases between. CDR3 length: 12 residues. CDR3: CASSVEGYEQYF. The DNA of the CDR3 is TGTGCCAGCAGCGTAGAGGGGTACGAGCAGTACTTC. The full variable domain, rest sourced from reference TRBV9 and TRBJ2-7, is DSGVTQTPKHLITATGQRVTLRCSPRSGDLSVYWYQQSLDQGLQFLIQYYNGEERAKGNILERFSAQQFPDLHSELNLSSLELGDSALYFCASSVEGYEQYFGPGTRLTVT.

This clone was recorded once. This rearrangement joins TRBV3-1 (or the pseudogene TRBV3-2) to TRBJ2-7, with unresolved D. Germline V lookup: CDR1 LGHDT, CDR2 YNNKEL (reference sequence). The CDR3 is 12 residues long. V lost 5 bases, J lost 6 bases, and 11 bases lay in between. The CDR3 nucleotides read TGTGCCAGCAGCGCTAACCTTGGCGAGCAGTACTTC. This translates into CASSANLGEQYF.

The J gene is TRBJ1-6, the V gene TRBV15, with D tentatively TRBD1 (6 bases). V was trimmed by 5 bases and J by 5 bases, leaving 10 bases between them. The CDR3 is made up of 14 amino acids. Germline CDR1 and CDR2: LNHNV and YYDKDF (reference sequence). The CDR3 loop is CATSDRRNNSPLHF. CDR3 sequence (DNA): TGTGCCACCAGCGACAGGCGTAATAATTCACCCCTCCACTTT. The whole variable domain, remainder taken from reference TRBV15 and TRBJ1-6, is DAMVIQNPRYQVTQFGKPVTLSCSQTLNHNVMYWYQQKSSQAPKLLFHYYDKDFNNEADTPDNFQSRRPNTSFCFLDIRSPGLGDTAMYLCATSDRRNNSPLHFGNGTRLTVT.

This sequence joins TRBV7-9 and TRBJ2-3; 16 bases are shared with TRBD2. CDR3 length: 18 residues. V was pared by 5 bases and J by 2 bases, with 7 bases of the junction left unmatched. CDR1 is SEHNR and CDR2 is FQNEAQ in the germline V gene (reference sequence). CDR3 in DNA: TGTGCCAGCAGCGCCGGGACTAGCGGGGGGGCCTACACAGATACGCAGTATTTT. Its translation is CASSAGTSGGAYTDTQYF.

This clone has only a few counts. The chain couples TRBV30 to TRBJ1-6; D is unresolved. CDR1 and CDR2 from the germline V gene are GTSNPN and SVGIG (reference sequence). V was clipped by 8 bases and J by 3 bases, with 14 bases between them. The CDR3 loop spans 14 amino acids. CDR3 coding DNA: TGTGCCCAATCGAGCGGGGTCTATAATTCACCCCTCCACTTT. Protein: CAQSSGVYNSPLHF.

The V gene is TRBV12-5, the J gene TRBJ1-5; 7 bases line up with TRBD1. Germline loops: CDR1 LGHNT, CDR2 FRNRAP. The length of the CDR3 is 19 residues. Losses at the gene ends were 0 bases for V and 0 bases for J; bases not matched to a gene: 11. In DNA, the CDR3 is TGTGCTAGTGGTTTGGTCCCGAGGACAGGTCATTATAGCAATCAGCCCCAGCATTTT. Translated, it gives CASGLVPRTGHYSNQPQHF.

The V and J genes are TRBV12-3 or TRBV12-4 and TRBJ1-3, with 9 bases identical to TRBD1. This CDR3 region has 13 residues. V lost 6 bases to trimming and J lost 7 bases; unmatched junction nucleotides: 4. CDR3 protein: CASSPDRGNTIYF. Here the CDR3 DNA reads TGTGCCAGCAGCCCAGACAGGGGGAACACCATATATTTT.

This clone was seen repeatedly, ten times or more. This chain links TRBV24-1 with TRBJ1-5; TRBD1 is a possible D gene (5 bases). With 9 bases removed from V and 7 bases from J, the gap between germline ends came to 12 bases. The CDR3 covers 12 residues. Germline assignment: CDR1 KGHDR and CDR2 SFDVKD. CDR3 protein: CATGAVAQPQHF. The CDR3 coding sequence is TGTGCCACCGGGGCCGTGGCGCAGCCCCAGCATTTT.

The V gene is TRBV18, the J gene TRBJ2-1; D call uncertain. The CDR3 length is 14 residues. V shed 4 bases and J shed 0 bases, with 7 bases lying between them. Per germline, CDR1 KGHSH and CDR2 LQKENI. This chain's CDR3 is CASSRLSSYNEQFF. In nucleotides, the CDR3 is TGTGCCAGCTCACGCCTTAGCTCCTACAATGAGCAGTTCTTC.

The chain uses TRBV10-3 and TRBJ1-2; 7 bases are shared with TRBD1. The J segment lost 0 bases and the V segment lost 9 bases, leaving 10 bases of the junction unmatched. Germline lookup yields CDR1 ENHRY and CDR2 SYGVKD. This CDR3 comprises 15 residues. CDR3 protein: CAIGQDGSANYGYTF. CDR3 nucleotides: TGTGCCATAGGACAGGACGGATCTGCTAACTATGGCTACACCTTC.

This chain uses TRBV2 with TRBJ2-5, with D perhaps TRBD2 (5 bases). CDR3 length: 13 amino acids. Trimming took 7 bases from V and 5 from J, leaving 14 bases between them. Germline V gene data show CDR1 as SNHLY and CDR2 as FYNNEI. Written as DNA, the CDR3 is TGTGCCAGCACCCTACTAGTAGGGGAGACCCAGTACTTC. This encodes CASTLLVGETQYF.

The chain couples TRBV27 to TRBJ1-5; TRBD1 is a possible D gene (5 bases). CDR1 MNHEY and CDR2 SMNVEV come from the germline V gene (reference sequence). The CDR3 runs to 13 residues. The V end was cut by 5 bases, the J end by 6 bases, with 11 bases between. CDR3 protein: CASSIKGFQPQHF. CDR3 in DNA: TGTGCCAGCAGTATCAAGGGGTTTCAGCCCCAGCATTTT.

The chain carries TRBV5-1 and TRBJ2-1; 8 positions agree with TRBD2. Germline V CDR1 and CDR2: SGHRS, YFSETQ. The trim removed 4 bases at V and 7 bases at J, leaving 16 bases unmatched. The CDR3 is 17 residues long. The CDR3 loop is CASSLHSGGGARNEQFF. As DNA, the CDR3 is TGCGCCAGCAGCCTCCATTCGGGAGGGGGGGCTCGGAATGAGCAGTTCTTC.

The CDR3 region has the DNA TGTGCCAGCAGCGTCAGTAGTGGAGACAGGGTGAACTCACCCCTCCACTTT. As protein: CASSVSSGDRVNSPLHF. The chain is built from TRBV9 and TRBJ1-6; 7 bases agree with TRBD1. This CDR3 region has 17 residues. The trim removed 2 bases at V and 10 bases at J, leaving 15 bases unmatched. CDR1 and CDR2 from the germline V gene are SGDLS and YYNGEE. The full variable domain, rest sourced from reference TRBV9 and TRBJ1-6, is DSGVTQTPKHLITATGQRVTLRCSPRSGDLSVYWYQQSLDQGLQFLIQYYNGEERAKGNILERFSAQQFPDLHSELNLSSLELGDSALYFCASSVSSGDRVNSPLHFGNGTRLTVT.